These T cell receptor beta chains were read from a single sample in a study of beta chain features in type 1 diabetes. Clones were sequenced by immunoSEQ multiplex PCR, and TCRdb holds only the in-frame ones, with some missing. Of hundreds of thousands of clones listed, 15% to 17% were seen once; the top ten hold under 0.095%. Sample: naive CD4+ T cells from blood. Every receptor here comes from a young man in good health. CDR3s include the opening cysteine and the closing phenylalanine or tryptophan. Fields, in order: clone size, V gene, D gene, J gene, CDR3 length, CDR3 protein, CDR3 DNA. The D gene is left open where the match is weak. Only part of the rows carry a size: once, few, many, or a class if the clone is expanded.

.	TRBV7-2	.	TRBJ1-2	13	CASSLSGSYGYTF	TGTGCCAGCAGCTTATCCGGATCCTATGGCTACACCTTC
many	TRBV4-3	TRBD1	TRBJ2-3	15	CASSQGGQGKDTQYF	TGCGCCAGCAGCCAAGGCGGACAGGGGAAAGATACGCAGTATTTT
few	TRBV5-1	TRBD1	TRBJ2-6	13	CASSLDGQGARGF	TGCGCCAGCAGCTTGGACGGCCAGGGGGCCAGGGGATTC
few	TRBV6-6	.	TRBJ1-2	13	CASSNRATGGYTF	TGTGCCAGCAGTAACCGGGCGACGGGCGGCTACACCTTC
.	TRBV25-1	TRBD1	TRBJ2-7	14	CASSAYDRGDEQYF	TGTGCCAGCAGCGCCTATGACAGGGGGGACGAGCAGTACTTC
.	TRBV6-6	.	TRBJ1-2	16	CASSYIVATGLYGYTF	TGTGCCAGCAGTTACATCGTCGCAACAGGGCTCTATGGCTACACCTTC
.	TRBV6-5	.	TRBJ1-4	13	CASKPGVAEKLFF	TGTGCCAGCAAACCCGGAGTAGCAGAAAAACTGTTTTTT
once	TRBV6-4	.	TRBJ2-3	15	CASSDRSRETDTQYF	TGTGCCAGCAGTGACCGCTCACGGGAGACAGATACGCAGTATTTT
.	TRBV7-9	.	TRBJ1-2	13	CASSFIRGYGYTF	TGTGCCAGCAGCTTCATACGGGGATATGGCTACACCTTC
few	TRBV7-6	.	TRBJ2-5	14	CASSFPGGRETQYF	TGTGCCAGCAGCTTCCCTGGAGGGAGAGAGACCCAGTACTTC
.	TRBV9	.	TRBJ2-5	15	CASSVGQGPRETQYF	TGTGCCAGCAGCGTAGGGCAGGGGCCTCGAGAGACCCAGTACTTC
.	TRBV4-1	TRBD1	TRBJ2-7	15	CASSQGRDRAYEQYF	TGCGCCAGCAGCCAAGGCCGGGACAGGGCCTACGAGCAGTACTTC
few	TRBV10-3	.	TRBJ2-5	11	CAISAQETQYF	TGTGCCATCAGTGCTCAAGAGACCCAGTACTTC
.	TRBV6-1	TRBD1	TRBJ1-5	15	CASSKQGVNNQPQHF	TGTGCCAGCAGTAAACAGGGGGTAAACAATCAGCCCCAGCATTTT
.	TRBV29-1	TRBD2	TRBJ2-5	15	CSVPGLAGAGETQYF	TGCAGCGTCCCGGGACTAGCGGGAGCTGGGGAGACCCAGTACTTC
few	TRBV11-2	TRBD2	TRBJ2-4	18	CASSLVPRGSGTLNIQYF	TGTGCCAGCAGCTTAGTCCCAAGGGGTAGCGGGACTTTAAACATTCAGTACTTC
.	TRBV15	TRBD2	TRBJ2-7	18	CATSRDGEGRLAGYEQYF	TGTGCCACCAGCAGAGATGGCGAAGGAAGACTAGCGGGTTACGAGCAGTACTTC
few	TRBV7-9	.	TRBJ2-5	11	CASVLQETQYF	TGTGCCAGCGTCCTTCAAGAGACCCAGTACTTC
few	TRBV19	.	TRBJ2-3	15	CASSIRGGGTDTQYF	TGTGCCAGTAGTATCCGGGGCGGGGGCACAGATACGCAGTATTTT